The 3 T cell receptor beta chains below were found in one sample sequenced in a study of molecular identifiers for immune sequencing clone quantification. TCRdb analysed the PCR reads with MiXCR anew, one entry per CDR3 protein. The sample gives a few hundred thousand distinct CDR3 sequences, under 25% of which show up once; about 0.7% is in the top ten. Sequenced input: naive CD8+ T cells from blood, with Jurkat cell RNA spiked in. The subset was: FACS-sorted CD8+CD4-CCR7+CD45RA+ naive T cells. These receptors were taken from a human donor in good health. Some libraries in this study had Jurkat cell RNA spiked in.

This rearrangement joins TRBV19 to TRBJ2-2, with 8 bases matching TRBD2. The CDR3 length is 16 residues. The germline V gene has CDR1 LNHDA and CDR2 SQIVND (reference sequence). Trimming cost V 3 bases and J 1 base; bases outside gene matches: 4. CDR3: CASSILLAENTGELFF. The CDR3 bases are TGTGCCAGTAGTATTCTACTAGCGGAGAACACCGGGGAGCTGTTTTTT.

A word on this clonotype: Lacking the conserved final phenylalanine or tryptophan, this CDR3 likely reflects a read error. The J gene is TRBJ1-1, the V gene TRBV14; D gene ambiguous. V shed 4 bases and J shed 2 bases, with 8 bases lying between them. The CDR3 runs 13 residues. CDR1 and CDR2 (germline): SGHDN, FVKESK. CDR3 sequence reads: CASSPPQNTEAFL. CDR3 nucleotide sequence: TGTGCCAGCAGCCCCCCCCAAAACACTGAAGCTTTCTTG.

This clonotype came up once. A read error may be the cause here, since a much bigger clone is one base away. The chain employs TRBV12-3 or TRBV12-4 and TRBJ2-2, with TRBD1 identical over 8 bases. The CDR3 is 16 residues long. In nucleotides, the CDR3 is TGTACCAGCAGCGCCGGACAGGGACGGTTCACCGGGGAGCTGTTTTTT. Its protein product is CTSSAGQGRFTGELFF.